These 5 T cell receptor beta chains originate from one sample sequenced in a study of control samples from healthy donors and cancer patients. Profiled with immunoSEQ multiplex PCR; TCRdb holds only in-frame clones, not every one. The sample contains about 130,000 clones, 91% of which appear only once. The sample taken for sequencing was blood. These TCRs come from a man aged 18 to 30 in good health.

The chain carries TRBV6-5 and TRBJ1-1; D possibly corresponds to TRBD1 (5 bases). The CDR3 extends over 14 amino acids. V lost 6 bases and J 1 base, leaving 12 bases between the germline ends. CDR1 and CDR2 (germline): MNHEY, SVGAGI. DNA of the CDR3: TGTGCCAGCAGGACGGACAAATGGAACACTGAAGCTTTCTTT. Encoded protein: CASRTDKWNTEAFF.

The V gene is TRBV9, the J gene TRBJ2-3; D is unresolved. The CDR3 has 15 amino acids. The V end was cut by 0 bases, the J end by 0 bases, with 8 bases between. In germline, CDR1 is SGDLS, CDR2 YYNGEE. The CDR3: CASSVDGRSTDTQYF. In DNA, the CDR3 is TGTGCCAGCAGCGTAGATGGCAGGAGCACAGATACGCAGTATTTT.

V is TRBV5-1 and J is TRBJ2-7, with TRBD2 as a possible D gene (5 bases). This CDR3 contains 16 residues. Trimming removed 1 base at V and 1 base at J, with 15 bases between. The germline CDR1 and CDR2 sequences are SGHRS and YFSETQ. This CDR3 is CASSLSRLALSYEQYF. The CDR3 DNA sequence: TGCGCCAGCAGCTTGTCACGGCTAGCCCTATCCTACGAGCAGTACTTC. The full variable domain, its missing parts supplied by reference TRBV5-1 and TRBJ2-7, is KAGVTQTPRYLIKTRGQQVTLSCSPISGHRSVSWYQQTPGQGLQFLFEYFSETQRNKGNFPGRFSGRQFSNSRSEMNVSTLELGDSALYLCASSLSRLALSYEQYFGPGTRLTVT.

This chain connects TRBV5-4 to TRBJ2-2; D not resolved. Trimming pared 0 bases from V and 1 base from J, leaving 4 bases between. The CDR3 has 14 amino acids. Germline CDR1 SGHNT, CDR2 YYREEE (reference sequence). CDR3 sequence: CASSLDGNTGELFF. DNA of the CDR3: TGTGCCAGCAGCTTGGACGGGAACACCGGGGAGCTGTTTTTT.

V gene TRBV6-6 combines with J gene TRBJ1-1; D is unresolved. The length of the CDR3 is 13 residues. The V end lost 5 bases, the J end lost 2 bases, and 9 bases lay between the germline ends. Per germline, CDR1 MNHNY and CDR2 SVGAGI (reference sequence). This CDR3 reads CASSTTVNTEAFF. In DNA, the CDR3 is TGTGCCAGCAGTACGACGGTAAACACTGAAGCTTTCTTT.